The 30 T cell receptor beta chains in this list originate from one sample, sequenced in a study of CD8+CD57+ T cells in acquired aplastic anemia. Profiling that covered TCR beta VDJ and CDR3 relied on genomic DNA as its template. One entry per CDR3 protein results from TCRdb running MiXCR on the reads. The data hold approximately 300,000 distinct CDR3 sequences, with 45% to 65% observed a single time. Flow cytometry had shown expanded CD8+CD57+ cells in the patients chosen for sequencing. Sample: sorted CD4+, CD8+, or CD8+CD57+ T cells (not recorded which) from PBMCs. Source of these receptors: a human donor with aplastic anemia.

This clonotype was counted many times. CDR3 in DNA: TGTGCCAGCAGCCTACAGGGTAGGGCGGTTGAAAAACTGTTTTTT. Amino acids: CASSLQGRAVEKLFF. This chain connects TRBV7-9 to TRBJ1-4; TRBD1 might be the D (6 bases). This CDR3 has 15 residues. Germline values: CDR1 SEHNR, CDR2 FQNEAQ (reference sequence). V lost 5 bases, J lost 7 bases, and 17 bases lay in between. The full variable domain, its missing parts supplied by reference TRBV7-9 and TRBJ1-4, is DTGVSQNPRHKITKRGQNVTFRCDPISEHNRLYWYRQTLGQGPEFLTYFQNEAQLEKSRLLSDRFSAERPKGSFSTLEIQRTEQGDSAMYLCASSLQGRAVEKLFFGSGTQLSVL.

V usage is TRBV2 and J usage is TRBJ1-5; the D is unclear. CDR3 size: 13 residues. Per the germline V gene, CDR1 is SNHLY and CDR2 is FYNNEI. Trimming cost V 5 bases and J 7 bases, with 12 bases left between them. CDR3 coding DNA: TGTGCCAGCAGTTGGGGAGTTGGACAGCCCCAGCATTTT. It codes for CASSWGVGQPQHF.

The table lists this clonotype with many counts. In DNA, the CDR3 is TGTGCCAGCAGCCCGGACAGGGCCTATGGCTACACCTTC. Protein product: CASSPDRAYGYTF. This rearrangement joins TRBV6-5 to TRBJ1-2, with 8 positions matching TRBD1. The V gene's germline CDR1 is MNHEY and CDR2 SVGAGI. The CDR3 totals 13 residues. Unmatched junction bases numbered 4, after V lost 6 bases and J lost 4 bases.

The DNA of the CDR3 is TGCAGTGCTAGGGGCATAGCGGGAAACTACAATGAGCAGTTCTTC. It is translated as CSARGIAGNYNEQFF. The V call is TRBV20-1, the J call TRBJ2-1; 8 bases match TRBD2. V was pared by 3 bases and J by 3 bases, with 7 bases of the junction left unmatched. There are 15 residues in the CDR3. Germline assignment: CDR1 DFQATT and CDR2 SNEGSKA (reference sequence).

This chain's CDR3 is CSVDGIQAFF. The DNA of the CDR3 is TGCAGCGTTGATGGGATACAAGCTTTCTTT. The chain joins TRBV29-1 to TRBJ1-1; D ambiguous. Germline CDR1 SQVTM, CDR2 ANQGSEA. CDR3 size: 10 residues. The ends were cut back, 3 bases at V and 9 bases at J, with 8 bases in the middle.

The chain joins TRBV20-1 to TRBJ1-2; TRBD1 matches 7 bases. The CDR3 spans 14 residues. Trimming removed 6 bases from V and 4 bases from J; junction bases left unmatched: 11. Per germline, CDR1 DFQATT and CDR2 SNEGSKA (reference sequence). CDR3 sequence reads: CSALTTGRSYGYTF. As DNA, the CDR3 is TGCAGTGCCCTGACGACAGGGAGGTCCTATGGCTACACCTTC.

Here the CDR3 reads CSARERGTSIQTQYF. The CDR3 bases are TGCAGTGCTAGAGAAAGGGGGACTAGCATCCAGACCCAGTACTTC. The genes are TRBV20-1 and TRBJ2-5; 9 bases map to TRBD2. Per the germline V gene, CDR1 is DFQATT and CDR2 is SNEGSKA (reference sequence). The V segment lost 0 bases and the J segment 6 bases; nucleotides outside the gene matches: 8. The CDR3 has 15 amino acids.

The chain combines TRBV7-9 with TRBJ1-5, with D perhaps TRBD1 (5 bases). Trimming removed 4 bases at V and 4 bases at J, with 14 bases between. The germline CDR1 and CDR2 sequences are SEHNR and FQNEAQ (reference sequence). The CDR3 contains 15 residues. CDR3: CASSSGRTPNQPQHF. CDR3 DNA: TGTGCCAGCAGCTCGGGCCGGACACCTAATCAGCCCCAGCATTTT.

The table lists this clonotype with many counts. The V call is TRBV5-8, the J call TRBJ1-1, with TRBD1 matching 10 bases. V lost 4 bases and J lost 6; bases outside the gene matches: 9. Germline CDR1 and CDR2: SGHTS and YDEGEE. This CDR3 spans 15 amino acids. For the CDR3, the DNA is TGTGCCAGCAGCGGGGGGGGACAGGGGATCGCTGAAGCTTTCTTT. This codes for CASSGGGQGIAEAFF.

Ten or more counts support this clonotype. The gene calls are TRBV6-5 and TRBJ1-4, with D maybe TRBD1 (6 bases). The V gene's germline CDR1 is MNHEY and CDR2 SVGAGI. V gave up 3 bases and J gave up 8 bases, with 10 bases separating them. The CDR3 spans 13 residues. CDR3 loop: CASSYRDREKLFF. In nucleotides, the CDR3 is TGTGCCAGCAGTTATCGCGACAGGGAAAAACTGTTTTTT.

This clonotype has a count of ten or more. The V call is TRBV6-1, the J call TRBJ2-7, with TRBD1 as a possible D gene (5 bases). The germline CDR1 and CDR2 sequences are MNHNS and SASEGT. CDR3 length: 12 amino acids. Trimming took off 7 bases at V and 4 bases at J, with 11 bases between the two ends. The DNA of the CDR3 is TGTGCCAGCACTTGGGGCGGATACGAGCAGTACTTC. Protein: CASTWGGYEQYF.

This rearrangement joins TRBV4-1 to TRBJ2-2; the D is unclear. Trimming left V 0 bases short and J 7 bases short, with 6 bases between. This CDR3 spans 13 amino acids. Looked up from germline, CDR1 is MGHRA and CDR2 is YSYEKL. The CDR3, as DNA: TGCGCCAGCAGCCAAGAATGGGGCGGGGAGCTGTTTTTT. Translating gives CASSQEWGGELFF.

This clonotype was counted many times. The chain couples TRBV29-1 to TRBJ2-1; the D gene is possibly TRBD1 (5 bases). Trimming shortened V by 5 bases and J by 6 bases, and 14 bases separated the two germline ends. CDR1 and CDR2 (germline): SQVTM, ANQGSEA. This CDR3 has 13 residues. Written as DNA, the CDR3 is TGCAGCGTTCAAAGGGGCTCGGGCAATGAGCAGTTCTTC. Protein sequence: CSVQRGSGNEQFF.

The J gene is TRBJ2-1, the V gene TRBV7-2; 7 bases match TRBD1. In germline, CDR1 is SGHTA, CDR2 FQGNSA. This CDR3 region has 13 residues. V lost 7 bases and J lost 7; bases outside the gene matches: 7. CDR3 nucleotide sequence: TGTGCCAGCACCGAGGGGGCATATAATGAGCAGTTCTTC. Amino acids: CASTEGAYNEQFF.

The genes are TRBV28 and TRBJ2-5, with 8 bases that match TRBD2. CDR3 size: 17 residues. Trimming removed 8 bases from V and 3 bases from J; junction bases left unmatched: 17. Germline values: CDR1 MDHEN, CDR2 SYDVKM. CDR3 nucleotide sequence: TGTGCCAGCGACAAAAGAGGGAGCGGGAGATCTGAAGAGACCCAGTACTTC. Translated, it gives CASDKRGSGRSEETQYF.

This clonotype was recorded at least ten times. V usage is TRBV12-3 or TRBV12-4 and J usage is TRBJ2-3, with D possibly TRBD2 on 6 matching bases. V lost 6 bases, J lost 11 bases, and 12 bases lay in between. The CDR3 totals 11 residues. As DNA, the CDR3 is TGTGCCAGCAGCCTCGGGGGTGTGCAGTATTTT. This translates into CASSLGGVQYF.

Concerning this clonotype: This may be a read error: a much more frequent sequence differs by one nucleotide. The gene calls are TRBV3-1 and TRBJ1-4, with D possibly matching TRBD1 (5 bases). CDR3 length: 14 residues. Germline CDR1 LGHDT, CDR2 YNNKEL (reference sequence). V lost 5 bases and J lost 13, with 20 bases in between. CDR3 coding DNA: TGTGCCAGCAGCTACCGGGGCAGCGGATTCAGACTGTTTTTT. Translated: CASSYRGSGFRLFF.

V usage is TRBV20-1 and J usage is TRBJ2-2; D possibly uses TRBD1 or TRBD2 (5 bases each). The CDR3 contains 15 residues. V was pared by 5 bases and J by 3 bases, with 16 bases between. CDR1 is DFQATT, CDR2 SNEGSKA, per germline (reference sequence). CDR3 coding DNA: TGCAGTGCTGAGGGGCGGTTGCCGGACACCGGGGAGCTGTTTTTT. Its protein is CSAEGRLPDTGELFF.

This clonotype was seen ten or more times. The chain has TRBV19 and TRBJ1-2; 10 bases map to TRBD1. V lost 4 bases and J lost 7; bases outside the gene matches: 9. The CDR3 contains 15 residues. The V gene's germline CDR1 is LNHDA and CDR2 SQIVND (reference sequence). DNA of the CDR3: TGTGCCAGTAGTAGGGGACAGGGGAGTGGCGTTGGCTACACCTTC. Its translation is CASSRGQGSGVGYTF.

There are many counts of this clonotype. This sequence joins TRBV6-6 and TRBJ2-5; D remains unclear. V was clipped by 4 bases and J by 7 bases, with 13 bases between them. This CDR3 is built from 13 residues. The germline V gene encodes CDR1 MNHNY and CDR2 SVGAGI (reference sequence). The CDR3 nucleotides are TGTGCCAGCAGTTCGCCGACCCCGGGGACCCAGTACTTC. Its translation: CASSSPTPGTQYF.

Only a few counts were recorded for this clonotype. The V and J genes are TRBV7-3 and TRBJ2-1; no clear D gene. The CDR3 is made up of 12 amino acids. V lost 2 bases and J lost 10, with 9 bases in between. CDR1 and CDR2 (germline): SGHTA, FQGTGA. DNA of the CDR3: TGTGCCAGCAGCTTAGGCCTAGGGGAGCAGTTCTTC. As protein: CASSLGLGEQFF.

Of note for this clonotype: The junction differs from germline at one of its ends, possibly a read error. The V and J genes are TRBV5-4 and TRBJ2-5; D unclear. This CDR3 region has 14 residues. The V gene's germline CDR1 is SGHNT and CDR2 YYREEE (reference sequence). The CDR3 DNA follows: TGTGCCAGCAGCTTTGGGTTGTACCAAGAGACCCAGTGCTTC. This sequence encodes CASSFGLYQETQCF.

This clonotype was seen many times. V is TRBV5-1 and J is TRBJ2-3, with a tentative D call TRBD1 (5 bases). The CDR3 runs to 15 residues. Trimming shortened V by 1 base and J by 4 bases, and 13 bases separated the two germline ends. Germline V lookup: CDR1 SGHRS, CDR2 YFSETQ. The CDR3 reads CASSLMSQGPDTQYF. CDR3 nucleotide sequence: TGCGCCAGCAGCTTGATGTCCCAGGGCCCAGATACGCAGTATTTT. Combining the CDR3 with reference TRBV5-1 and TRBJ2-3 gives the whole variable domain KAGVTQTPRYLIKTRGQQVTLSCSPISGHRSVSWYQQTPGQGLQFLFEYFSETQRNKGNFPGRFSGRQFSNSRSEMNVSTLELGDSALYLCASSLMSQGPDTQYFGPGTRLTVL.

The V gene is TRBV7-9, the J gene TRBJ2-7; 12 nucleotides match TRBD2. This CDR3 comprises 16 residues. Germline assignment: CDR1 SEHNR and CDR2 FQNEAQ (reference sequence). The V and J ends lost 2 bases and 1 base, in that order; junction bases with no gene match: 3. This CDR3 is CASSLRLAGVSYEQYF. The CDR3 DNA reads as TGTGCCAGCAGCTTAAGACTAGCGGGAGTTTCCTACGAGCAGTACTTC.

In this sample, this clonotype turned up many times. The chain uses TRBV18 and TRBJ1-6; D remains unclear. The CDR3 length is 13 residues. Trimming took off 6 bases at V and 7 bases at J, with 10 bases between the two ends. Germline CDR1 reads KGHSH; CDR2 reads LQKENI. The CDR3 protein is CASSELGNSPLHF. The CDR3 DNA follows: TGTGCCAGCTCGGAACTCGGCAATTCACCCCTCCACTTT.

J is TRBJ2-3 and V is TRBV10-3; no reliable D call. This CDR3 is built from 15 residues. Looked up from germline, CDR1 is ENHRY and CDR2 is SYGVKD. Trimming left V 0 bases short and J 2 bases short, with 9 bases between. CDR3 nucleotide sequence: TGTGCCATCAGTGAGTCGATGTCAGACACAGATACGCAGTATTTT. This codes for CAISESMSDTDTQYF.

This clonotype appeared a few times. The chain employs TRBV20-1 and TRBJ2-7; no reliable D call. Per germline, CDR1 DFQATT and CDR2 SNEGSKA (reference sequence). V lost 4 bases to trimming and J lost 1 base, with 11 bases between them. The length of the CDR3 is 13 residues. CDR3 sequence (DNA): TGCAGTGCTACGTCAACCCAGTCCTACGAGCAGTACTTC. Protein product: CSATSTQSYEQYF.

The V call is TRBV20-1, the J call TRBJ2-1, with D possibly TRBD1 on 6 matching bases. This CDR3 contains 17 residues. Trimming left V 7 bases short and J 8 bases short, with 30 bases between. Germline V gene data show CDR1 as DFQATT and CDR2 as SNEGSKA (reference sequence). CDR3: CSVLGAQRGKYSDEQFF. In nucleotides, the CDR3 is TGCAGTGTCCTCGGGGCCCAAAGGGGGAAGTACTCGGATGAGCAGTTCTTC.

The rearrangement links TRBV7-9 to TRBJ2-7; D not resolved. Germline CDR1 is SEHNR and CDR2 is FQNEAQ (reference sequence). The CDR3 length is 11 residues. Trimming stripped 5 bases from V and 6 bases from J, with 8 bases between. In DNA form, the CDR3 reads TGTGCCAGCAGCCCGCGGATCGAGCAGTACTTC. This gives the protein CASSPRIEQYF.

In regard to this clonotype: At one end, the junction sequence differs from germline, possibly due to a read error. The CDR3 DNA reads as TGTGCCAGCACCTCGAGGACAGGGCCCTTGGACTTC. The encoded protein is CASTSRTGPLDF. The gene calls are TRBV12-3 or TRBV12-4 and TRBJ2-7; 8 bases match TRBD1. The CDR3 runs 12 residues.